This entry lists 29 T cell receptor beta chains sequenced from one sample in a study of blood T cell repertoires in COVID-19. Only in-frame clones appear in the TCRdb table, and some are missing; sequencing was by immunoSEQ multiplex PCR. This table has around 250,000 clones, around 89% appearing once. The material sequenced was PBMCs or T cells enriched from blood (not recorded which). The source is a man aged 45-65 years who had been exposed to COVID-19.

The chain combines TRBV7-9 with TRBJ1-1; D is perhaps TRBD1 (5 bases). V lost 5 bases to trimming and J lost 8 bases, with 21 bases between them. Germline assignment: CDR1 SEHNR and CDR2 FQNEAQ (reference sequence). This CDR3 has 15 residues. Written as DNA, the CDR3 is TGTGCCAGCAGCCGCCCCCAGGGCCGCCAACAAGAAGCTTTCTTT. Protein product: CASSRPQGRQQEAFF.

Here the CDR3 DNA reads TGTGCCAGCAGCTTAGGACAGGCGAACACCGGGGAGCTGTTTTTT. Translated, it gives CASSLGQANTGELFF. The gene calls are TRBV7-3 and TRBJ2-2; 7 bases fit TRBD1. This CDR3 comprises 15 residues. Trimming took 2 bases from V and 0 from J; bases not matched to a gene: 0. The germline CDR1 and CDR2 sequences are SGHTA and FQGTGA.

The V call is TRBV5-1, the J call TRBJ2-2; D gene unclear. This CDR3 has 14 residues. Germline V gene sequence: CDR1 SGHRS, CDR2 YFSETQ. V dropped 3 bases and J dropped 5 bases, with 11 bases sitting between them. The CDR3 protein is CASSWARITGELFF. Here the CDR3 DNA reads TGCGCCAGCAGCTGGGCCCGAATAACCGGGGAGCTGTTTTTT.

A word on this clone: Other DNA sequences in this specimen translate into the identical CDR3. The V gene is TRBV5-1, the J gene TRBJ2-5; a weak D match, TRBD2 (5 bases). Trimming removed 3 bases at V and 5 bases at J, with 11 bases between. This CDR3 has 13 amino acids. Germline CDR1 reads SGHRS; CDR2 reads YFSETQ. The CDR3 region has the DNA TGCGCCAGCAGCTCCCGAGGGCCCGAGACCCAGTACTTC. It encodes CASSSRGPETQYF.

This rearrangement joins TRBV28 to TRBJ1-3; 7 nucleotides agree with TRBD1. Germline values: CDR1 MDHEN, CDR2 SYDVKM. V lost 3 bases and J lost 4; bases outside the gene matches: 3. The CDR3 is 14 residues long. CDR3: CASSFQDRGNTIYF. The CDR3 DNA follows: TGTGCCAGCAGTTTTCAGGACAGGGGAAACACCATATATTTT.

The rearrangement uses TRBV2 and TRBJ2-5; a weak D match, TRBD2 (5 bases). Germline-derived CDR1 and CDR2 are SNHLY and FYNNEI. Trimming took 6 bases from V and 1 from J, leaving 9 bases between them. This CDR3 region has 13 residues. The CDR3 region has the DNA TGTGCCAGCAGCCCGGGAATCCAAGAGACCCAGTACTTC. Protein sequence: CASSPGIQETQYF.

This chain joins TRBV5-4 and TRBJ2-7, with 9 bases identical to TRBD1. The CDR3 loop spans 14 amino acids. The J segment lost 2 bases and the V segment lost 5 bases, leaving 5 bases of the junction unmatched. Germline values: CDR1 SGHNT, CDR2 YYREEE (reference sequence). The CDR3 sequence: CASSPRTGAYEQYF. The CDR3 DNA follows: TGTGCCAGCAGTCCGCGGACAGGGGCCTACGAGCAGTACTTC.

J is TRBJ1-1 and V is TRBV12-3 or TRBV12-4, with TRBD1 identical over 7 bases. V lost 6 bases and J lost 10; bases outside the gene matches: 5. The CDR3 consists of 11 residues. CDR3 DNA sequence: TGTGCCAGCAGGGGCCCAGGGGGAGCTTTCTTT. This codes for CASRGPGGAFF.

The chain employs TRBV30 and TRBJ2-2; 9 bases align to TRBD1. Germline V gives CDR1 GTSNPN, CDR2 SVGIG (reference sequence). The CDR3 extends over 14 amino acids. J was trimmed by 5 bases and V by 5 bases; bases with no gene match: 6. CDR3 DNA sequence: TGTGCCTGGTCCACAGGGGGCAATACCGGGGAGCTGTTTTTT. Translating it yields CAWSTGGNTGELFF. The complete variable domain, with remaining parts taken from reference TRBV30 and TRBJ2-2, reads SQTIHQWPATLVQPVGSPLSLECTVEGTSNPNLYWYRQAAGRGLQLLFYSVGIGQISSEVPQNLSASRPQDRQFILSSKKLLLSDSGFYLCAWSTGGNTGELFFGEGSRLTVL.

The chain couples TRBV14 to TRBJ2-7; D might be TRBD2 (7 bases). In germline, CDR1 is SGHDN, CDR2 FVKESK. V dropped 2 bases and J dropped 0 bases, with 26 bases sitting between them. The CDR3 has 20 residues. The CDR3 DNA reads as TGTGCCAGCAGCCAACCCCGGGGGGCGGGATTAAGACTGAGCTCCTACGAGCAGTACGTC. Protein: CASSQPRGAGLRLSSYEQYV.

The sample holds one count of this clone. The chain combines TRBV6-5 with TRBJ1-6, with a tentative D call TRBD1 (5 bases). CDR3 length: 13 amino acids. With 4 bases removed from V and 7 bases from J, the gap between germline ends came to 8 bases. Germline V gene lookup returns CDR1 MNHEY and CDR2 SVGAGI. CDR3 loop: CASSSGGNSPLHF. In nucleotides, the CDR3 is TGTGCCAGCAGTTCCGGGGGGAATTCACCCCTCCACTTT.

This sequence joins TRBV30 and TRBJ1-1; D possibly corresponds to TRBD1 (6 bases). CDR1 GTSNPN and CDR2 SVGIG come from the germline V gene (reference sequence). The CDR3 loop spans 13 amino acids. V lost 3 bases and J lost 1, with 9 bases in between. The CDR3 spells CAWSPTGNTEAFF. As DNA, the CDR3 is TGTGCCTGGAGCCCGACAGGGAACACTGAAGCTTTCTTT.

The rearrangement uses TRBV7-9 and TRBJ2-1; 9 bases are shared with TRBD2. The junction had 11 bases not matched to a gene; V was cut back by 0 bases and J by 8 bases. This CDR3 has 17 amino acids. From germline, CDR1 is SEHNR and CDR2 FQNEAQ (reference sequence). The CDR3 DNA follows: TGTGCCAGCAGCTTAGCGAATGAGGCTAGCGGGATCTATGAGCAGTTCTTC. As protein: CASSLANEASGIYEQFF.

The genes are TRBV5-1 and TRBJ2-5; D perhaps matches TRBD2 (6 bases). The germline V gene has CDR1 SGHRS and CDR2 YFSETQ. V shed 4 bases and J shed 1 base, with 14 bases lying between them. The CDR3 is 15 amino acids. CDR3 loop: CASSLLGGTQETQYF. CDR3 coding DNA: TGCGCCAGCAGCCTTCTGGGGGGTACCCAAGAGACCCAGTACTTC.

CDR3 in amino acids: CASSAGGDASVYEKLFF. CDR3 in DNA: TGTGCCAGCAGCGCGGGAGGGGACGCAAGTGTGTATGAAAAACTGTTTTTT. The rearrangement links TRBV9 to TRBJ1-4, with a weak D call TRBD1 (5 bases). V was shortened by 3 bases and J by 6 bases, with 21 bases between the two germline ends. CDR3 size: 17 residues. Germline V gives CDR1 SGDLS, CDR2 YYNGEE.

The chain employs TRBV6-6 and TRBJ1-5, with 9 positions matching TRBD1. The J segment lost 3 bases and the V segment lost 3 bases, leaving 3 bases of the junction unmatched. Germline-derived CDR1 and CDR2 are MNHNY and SVGAGI (reference sequence). The length of the CDR3 is 15 residues. The CDR3 DNA reads TGTGCCAGCAGTTATCGGGACAGGGCCAATCAGCCCCAGCATTTT. It is translated as CASSYRDRANQPQHF.

The V call is TRBV30, the J call TRBJ1-5; 8 nucleotides match TRBD1. Germline V gene lookup returns CDR1 GTSNPN and CDR2 SVGIG (reference sequence). This CDR3 is built from 15 residues. The ends lost 2 bases at V and 3 bases at J; junction bases unmatched: 6. The CDR3 spells CAWSRQGNNNQPQHF. CDR3 sequence (DNA): TGTGCCTGGAGTCGACAGGGGAATAACAATCAGCCCCAGCATTTT.

The genes are TRBV5-1 and TRBJ2-2, with D perhaps matching TRBD2 (5 bases). This CDR3 spans 17 amino acids. Germline assignment: CDR1 SGHRS and CDR2 YFSETQ. V gave up 6 bases and J gave up 6 bases, with 24 bases separating them. As DNA, the CDR3 is TGCGCCAGCACCCCTCGGTCAGAGGGATTGGCCGCCGGGGAGCTGTTTTTT. As protein: CASTPRSEGLAAGELFF. Combining the CDR3 with reference TRBV5-1 and TRBJ2-2 gives the whole variable domain KAGVTQTPRYLIKTRGQQVTLSCSPISGHRSVSWYQQTPGQGLQFLFEYFSETQRNKGNFPGRFSGRQFSNSRSEMNVSTLELGDSALYLCASTPRSEGLAAGELFFGEGSRLTVL.

This chain links TRBV10-3 with TRBJ2-1, with 7 bases that match TRBD2. CDR1 is ENHRY, CDR2 SYGVKD, per germline. Germline trimming cut 7 bases from V and 6 bases from J; bases unmatched to any gene: 9. The CDR3 totals 14 residues. The DNA for the CDR3 is TGTGCCATCATGAGAACTAGCGAGGCCAATGAGCAGTTCTTC. This gives the protein CAIMRTSEANEQFF.

The chain employs TRBV5-1 and TRBJ1-1; the D gene is possibly TRBD1 (6 bases). In germline, CDR1 is SGHRS, CDR2 YFSETQ. The CDR3 has 14 residues. The germline V and J ends were trimmed by 7 bases and 8 bases, with 21 bases remaining between them. The CDR3 nucleotides read TGCGCCAGCGCTCTATACCGCCCAGGACAGGAAGCTTTCTTT. This sequence encodes CASALYRPGQEAFF.

The count of this clone is one. The rearrangement joins TRBV7-9 to TRBJ2-4; D is unresolved. This CDR3 spans 17 amino acids. V dropped 6 bases and J dropped 5 bases, with 23 bases sitting between them. The germline gives CDR1 SEHNR, CDR2 FQNEAQ (reference sequence). DNA for the CDR3: TGTGCCAGCAGTAGCTCCTTTTTGGGTAGTGGCGAAAACATTCAGTACTTC. It yields the protein CASSSSFLGSGENIQYF.

V is TRBV15 and J is TRBJ2-1, with D uncertain. V was shortened by 0 bases and J by 5 bases, with 11 bases between the two germline ends. CDR1 LNHNV and CDR2 YYDKDF come from the germline V gene (reference sequence). CDR3 length: 15 residues. Written as DNA, the CDR3 is TGTGCCACCAGCAGAGATCTGGTGGCTGACAATGAGCAGTTCTTC. Residues: CATSRDLVADNEQFF.

This chain links TRBV11-2 with TRBJ2-1; perhaps TRBD1 as D (6 bases). This CDR3 has 18 residues. CDR1 SGHAT and CDR2 FQNNGV come from the germline V gene. Trimming stripped 4 bases from V and 2 bases from J, with 21 bases between. DNA for the CDR3: TGTGCCAGCAGCTCCCTTTTATCAGGGGAGAGGGCCTACAATGAGCAGTTCTTC. It specifies CASSSLLSGERAYNEQFF.

This chain connects TRBV7-3 to TRBJ2-1, with D perhaps matching TRBD2 (6 bases). The CDR3 has 15 amino acids. V gave up 4 bases and J gave up 7 bases, with 17 bases separating them. Germline V gene lookup returns CDR1 SGHTA and CDR2 FQGTGA. In nucleotides, the CDR3 is TGTGCCAGCAGCTACTCCGGGACGGGACTTAATGAGCAGTTCTTC. Translation: CASSYSGTGLNEQFF.

The rearrangement joins TRBV4-1 to TRBJ1-4; weak D call: TRBD1 (6 bases). Trimming shortened V by 4 bases and J by 8 bases, and 8 bases separated the two germline ends. Germline V gene sequence: CDR1 MGHRA, CDR2 YSYEKL. The CDR3 has 12 residues. This CDR3 is CASSRGREKLFF. For the CDR3, the DNA is TGCGCCAGCAGCCGGGGGCGAGAAAAACTGTTTTTT.

The J gene is TRBJ2-5, the V gene TRBV28, with 14 bases matching TRBD2. With 4 bases clipped from V and 5 bases from J, the junction kept 3 bases outside the gene matches. The CDR3 runs to 15 residues. The germline V gene encodes CDR1 MDHEN and CDR2 SYDVKM. Here the CDR3 DNA reads TGTGCCAGCAGTTGCTGGACTAGCGGGGGGGAGACCCAGTACTTC. Translating gives CASSCWTSGGETQYF. Combining the CDR3 with reference TRBV28 and TRBJ2-5 gives the whole variable domain DVKVTQSSRYLVKRTGEKVFLECVQDMDHENMFWYRQDPGLGLRLIYFSYDVKMKEKGDIPEGYSVSREKKERFSLILESASTNQTSMYLCASSCWTSGGETQYFGPGTRLLVL.

This sequence joins TRBV7-9 and TRBJ1-1, with D hard to call. Germline values: CDR1 SEHNR, CDR2 FQNEAQ (reference sequence). V was trimmed by 4 bases and J by 2 bases, leaving 8 bases between them. The CDR3 consists of 13 residues. CDR3 protein: CASSSQANTEAFF. The CDR3 DNA reads as TGTGCCAGCAGCTCCCAGGCTAACACTGAAGCTTTCTTT.

V and J are TRBV9 and TRBJ2-5; 7 nucleotides agree with TRBD1. There are 15 residues in the CDR3. Germline CDR1 and CDR2: SGDLS and YYNGEE. V shed 0 bases and J 7 bases; nucleotides not matched to a gene: 9. The CDR3 spells CASSVVEGGWATQYF. CDR3 bases: TGTGCCAGCAGCGTAGTGGAAGGGGGCTGGGCGACCCAGTACTTC. Supplemented by reference TRBV9 and TRBJ2-5, the full variable domain reads DSGVTQTPKHLITATGQRVTLRCSPRSGDLSVYWYQQSLDQGLQFLIQYYNGEERAKGNILERFSAQQFPDLHSELNLSSLELGDSALYFCASSVVEGGWATQYFGPGTRLLVL.

The chain combines TRBV29-1 with TRBJ2-3; D possibly corresponds to TRBD1 (6 bases). The CDR3 loop spans 13 amino acids. V was trimmed by 4 bases and J by 2 bases, leaving 10 bases between them. Germline V gene sequence: CDR1 SQVTM, CDR2 ANQGSEA. The CDR3 DNA reads as TGCAGCGTTGTAGACAGGCCCACAGATACGCAGTATTTT. Its translation: CSVVDRPTDTQYF.